The rows below give T cell receptor beta chains drawn from one sample of a study of shared clonotypes between healthy human individuals. Using immunoSEQ multiplex PCR, the repertoire was profiled, and TCRdb retains in-frame clones only, with some absent. The table has roughly 490,000 clones, about 79% seen once. Sequencing input: PBMCs. The origin of the receptors is a woman in her forties in good health. Some clones in this sample may be carry-over from other donors' samples. Each CDR3 is given with its conserved first and last residue. D genes are given only for firm matches. Expanded clones get a size class; other rows say once, few or many, or leave the size out.

D gene	V gene	clone size	J gene	CDR3 protein
-	TRBV18	-	TRBJ1-1	CASSPLSLGVNTEAFF
TRBD2	TRBV7-9	-	TRBJ2-1	CASSLAGTSGGYNEQFF
TRBD2	TRBV2	few	TRBJ2-3	CASRGTGTSKDTQYF
TRBD1	TRBV7-9	few	TRBJ2-1	CAGTRTGESGNEQFF
TRBD1	TRBV7-2	-	TRBJ1-2	CASSFYLGGQGAYGYTF
-	TRBV29-1	-	TRBJ1-1	CSVGRGDGTEAFF
TRBD1	TRBV6-5	-	TRBJ2-7	CASSIQGQGWGEQYF
-	TRBV7-2	-	TRBJ1-2	CASSLVSGVNYGYTF
-	TRBV5-5	-	TRBJ1-1	CASSLAVHTNTEAFF
-	TRBV10-3	many	TRBJ2-1	CATRDRDNEQFF
-	TRBV7-9	-	TRBJ2-1	CASSPRGSSSEQFF
-	TRBV9	few	TRBJ1-1	CASSADTNTEAFF
-	TRBV7-8	-	TRBJ2-1	CASSSNRVPGYNEQFF
TRBD1	TRBV6-1	-	TRBJ1-2	CASSLDRGNGYTF
TRBD1	TRBV7-2	-	TRBJ2-7	CASSPGQGFHEQYF
TRBD2	TRBV30	-	TRBJ2-7	CAWSEGLGEQYF
TRBD2	TRBV4-1	-	TRBJ2-2	CASSQGPGLGGGELFF
-	TRBV7-6	-	TRBJ2-3	CASSSARLSGSTDTQYF
-	TRBV11-2	-	TRBJ1-1	CASSLVAAEAFF
TRBD1	TRBV18	-	TRBJ2-5	CASSPRTGVQETQYF
-	TRBV5-1	-	TRBJ2-1	CASSLGSLTHNEQFF
-	TRBV5-1	-	TRBJ2-7	CASSLVVGAYEQYF
TRBD2	TRBV7-6	-	TRBJ2-2	CASSPRTSISTGELFF
TRBD1	TRBV15	-	TRBJ2-7	CATSRAGTGINEQYF
-	TRBV27	-	TRBJ1-5	CASSLGPVGNQPQHF
-	TRBV18	-	TRBJ1-4	CASSPGPPATNEKLFF
-	TRBV14	-	TRBJ2-7	CASSPSMRRNYEQYF
-	TRBV5-1	-	TRBJ2-5	CASSLRTGERQETQYF
TRBD1	TRBV6-1	-	-	CATKTGGSYEQYF
TRBD1	TRBV18	-	TRBJ2-7	CASSLGTGSHEQYF
-	TRBV5-4	few	TRBJ1-2	CASSLFVGYTF
-	TRBV5-1	-	TRBJ2-5	CASSLGTRGVTQYF
-	TRBV18	-	TRBJ1-4	CASSPGSGEKLFF
-	TRBV5-1	-	TRBJ2-7	CASSARAGVYEQYF
TRBD2	TRBV5-1	-	TRBJ2-7	CASSLSGRDLPYF
-	TRBV15	few	TRBJ2-3	CATSRTPESTDTQYF
-	TRBV5-4	-	TRBJ2-1	CASSSRDSFQQFF
TRBD2	TRBV6-4	-	-	CASSEIAGDSYEQYF
-	TRBV29-1	-	TRBJ2-7	CSVRLGGWEQYF
TRBD1	TRBV2	-	TRBJ2-3	CASSAGTGRGSDTQYF
-	TRBV4-2	once	TRBJ1-3	CASSLMGGRGNTIYF
-	TRBV13	-	TRBJ1-1	CASSTSFAGNTEAFF
TRBD1	TRBV5-1	-	TRBJ2-7	CASSRRTGNSYEQYF
-	TRBV5-1	-	TRBJ2-2	CASGRTENTGELFF
-	TRBV6-1	few	TRBJ1-2	CASSEWGSNYGYTF
TRBD1	TRBV30	-	TRBJ2-7	CAWSAGTETYEQYF
-	TRBV5-6	-	TRBJ2-1	CASSFPAGANNEQFF
TRBD1	TRBV18	-	TRBJ1-1	CASSPGTGRMLEAFF
TRBD2	TRBV11-2	few	TRBJ2-1	CASSQSGSLNEQFF
-	TRBV27	-	TRBJ2-6	CASCLRAGANVLTF
-	TRBV4-1	-	TRBJ2-3	CASRDKGTDTQYF
-	TRBV5-4	-	TRBJ1-1	CASSSGQSVTEAFF
TRBD2	TRBV19	-	TRBJ2-1	CASSGGTSGTYNEQFF
TRBD2	TRBV30	-	TRBJ2-3	CAWSVGGTRVLTDTQYF
-	TRBV4-2	-	TRBJ2-7	CASSQDIGSGAYEQYF
TRBD1	TRBV29-1	-	TRBJ2-7	CSAQGDKTYEQYF
TRBD1	TRBV18	few	TRBJ2-1	CASANRGSSYNEQFF
TRBD2	TRBV30	-	TRBJ2-1	CAWSLAGGFNEQFF
-	TRBV19	once	TRBJ1-1	CASSIRVNTEAFF
TRBD2	TRBV6-1	-	TRBJ2-1	CASSSSGGDNEQFF